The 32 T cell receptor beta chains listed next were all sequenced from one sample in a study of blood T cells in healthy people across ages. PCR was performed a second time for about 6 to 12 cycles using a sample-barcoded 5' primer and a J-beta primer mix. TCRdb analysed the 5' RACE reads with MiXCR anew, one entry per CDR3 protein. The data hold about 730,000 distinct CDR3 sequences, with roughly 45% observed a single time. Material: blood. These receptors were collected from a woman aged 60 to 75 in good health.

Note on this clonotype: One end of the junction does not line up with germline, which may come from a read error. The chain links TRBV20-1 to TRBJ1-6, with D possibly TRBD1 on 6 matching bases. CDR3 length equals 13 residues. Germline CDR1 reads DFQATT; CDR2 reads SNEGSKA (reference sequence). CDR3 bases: TGCAGTGCTAGCGGGGGGGCGGATTCATCCCTCCACTTT. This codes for CSASGGADSSLHF.

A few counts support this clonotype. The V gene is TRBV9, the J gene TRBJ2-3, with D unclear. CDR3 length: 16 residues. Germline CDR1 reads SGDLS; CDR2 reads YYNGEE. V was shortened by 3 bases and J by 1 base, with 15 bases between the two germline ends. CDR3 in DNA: TGTGCCAGCAGCGCTGTATTGGGCCAGGGCACAGATACGCAGTATTTT. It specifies CASSAVLGQGTDTQYF.

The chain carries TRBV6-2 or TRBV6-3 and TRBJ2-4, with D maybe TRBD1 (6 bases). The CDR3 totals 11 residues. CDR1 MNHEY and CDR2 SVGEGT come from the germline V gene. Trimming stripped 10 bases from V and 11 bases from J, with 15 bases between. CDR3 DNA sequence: TGTGCCACCTGTTCGGACAGACTTCAGTACTTC. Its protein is CATCSDRLQYF.

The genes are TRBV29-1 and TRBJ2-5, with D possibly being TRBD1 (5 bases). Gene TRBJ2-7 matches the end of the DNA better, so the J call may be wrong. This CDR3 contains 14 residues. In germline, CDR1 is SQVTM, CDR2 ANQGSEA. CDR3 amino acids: CSVAGAPFSYEQYF. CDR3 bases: TGCAGCGTTGCTGGGGCACCCTTTTCCTACGAGCAGTACTTC.

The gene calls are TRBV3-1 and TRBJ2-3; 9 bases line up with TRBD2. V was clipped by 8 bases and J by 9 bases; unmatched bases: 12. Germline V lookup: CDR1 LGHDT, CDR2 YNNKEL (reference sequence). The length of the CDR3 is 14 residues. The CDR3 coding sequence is TGTGCCAGCTGCATGGCGGGGGGGACCAGGACGCAGTATTTT. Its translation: CASCMAGGTRTQYF.

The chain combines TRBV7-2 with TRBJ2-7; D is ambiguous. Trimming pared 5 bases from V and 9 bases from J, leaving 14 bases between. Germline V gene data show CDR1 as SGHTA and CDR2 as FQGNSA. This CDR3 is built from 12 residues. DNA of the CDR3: TGTGCCAGCAGCGCATACTTGGGCTGGCAGTACTTC. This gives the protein CASSAYLGWQYF.

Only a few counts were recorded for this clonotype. The CDR3 loop is CASSPLSGQRPYGYTF. DNA of the CDR3: TGTGCCAGCTCACCACTGTCGGGACAGAGACCCTATGGCTACACCTTC. The chain is built from TRBV18 and TRBJ1-2; TRBD1 matches at 7 bases. This CDR3 region has 16 residues. From germline, CDR1 is KGHSH and CDR2 LQKENI. With 1 base clipped from V and 4 bases from J, the junction kept 9 bases outside the gene matches. Together with reference TRBV18 and TRBJ1-2, the CDR3 gives the full variable domain: NAGVMQNPRHLVRRRGQEARLRCSPMKGHSHVYWYRQLPEEGLKFMVYLQKENIIDESGMPKERFSAEFPKEGPSILRIQQVVRGDSAAYFCASSPLSGQRPYGYTFGSGTRLTVV.

This CDR3 reads CASSFGLREYF. The CDR3 coding sequence is TGTGCCAGCAGTTTCGGGTTACGGGAGTACTTC. This rearrangement joins TRBV12-3 or TRBV12-4 to TRBJ2-7; the D is unclear. This CDR3 contains 11 residues. V was shortened by 3 bases and J by 11 bases, with 11 bases between the two germline ends.

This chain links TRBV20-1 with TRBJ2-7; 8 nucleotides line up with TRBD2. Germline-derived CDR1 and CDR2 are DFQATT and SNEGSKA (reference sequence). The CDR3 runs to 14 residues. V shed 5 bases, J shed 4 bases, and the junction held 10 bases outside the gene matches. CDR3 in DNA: TGCAGTGCTCGAGGGAGCGGGGGCGCGTACGAGCAGTACTTC. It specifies CSARGSGGAYEQYF.

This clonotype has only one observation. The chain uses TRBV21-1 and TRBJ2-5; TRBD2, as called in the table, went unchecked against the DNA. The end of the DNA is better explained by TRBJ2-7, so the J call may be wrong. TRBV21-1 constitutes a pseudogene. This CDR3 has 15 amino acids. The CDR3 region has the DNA TGTGCCAGCAGCAAAGGGGGAGCTCCGGGCTACGAGCAGTACTTC. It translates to CASSKGGAPGYEQYF.

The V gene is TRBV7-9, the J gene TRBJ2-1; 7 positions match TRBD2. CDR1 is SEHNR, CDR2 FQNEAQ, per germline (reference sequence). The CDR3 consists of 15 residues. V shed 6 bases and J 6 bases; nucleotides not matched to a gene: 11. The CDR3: CASRSPAGESNEQFF. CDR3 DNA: TGTGCCAGCAGATCTCCTGCGGGAGAATCCAATGAGCAGTTCTTC.

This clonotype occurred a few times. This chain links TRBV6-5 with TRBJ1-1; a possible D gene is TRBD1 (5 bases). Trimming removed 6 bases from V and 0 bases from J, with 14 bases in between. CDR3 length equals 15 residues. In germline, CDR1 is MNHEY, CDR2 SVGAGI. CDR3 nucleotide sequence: TGTGCCAGCAGGGGGCAAACAGGTCTGAACACTGAAGCTTTCTTT. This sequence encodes CASRGQTGLNTEAFF.

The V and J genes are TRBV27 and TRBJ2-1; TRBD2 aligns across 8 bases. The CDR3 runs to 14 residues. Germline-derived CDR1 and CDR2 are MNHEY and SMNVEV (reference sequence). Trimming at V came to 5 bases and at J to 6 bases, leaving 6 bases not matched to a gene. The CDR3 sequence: CASSGLASFNEQFF. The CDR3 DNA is TGTGCCAGCAGTGGACTAGCTTCTTTCAATGAGCAGTTCTTC.

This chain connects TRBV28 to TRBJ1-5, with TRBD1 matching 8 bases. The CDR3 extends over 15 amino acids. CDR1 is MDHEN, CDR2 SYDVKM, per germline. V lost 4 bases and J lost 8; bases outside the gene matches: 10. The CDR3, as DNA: TGTGCCAGCAGTTCCCCCGGACAGGGAGAGGAGCCCCAGCATTTT. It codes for CASSSPGQGEEPQHF.

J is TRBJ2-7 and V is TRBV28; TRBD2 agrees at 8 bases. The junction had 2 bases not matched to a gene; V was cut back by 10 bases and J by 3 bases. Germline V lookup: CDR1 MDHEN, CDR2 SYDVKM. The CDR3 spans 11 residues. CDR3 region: CATREGYEQYF. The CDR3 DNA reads TGTGCCACACGGGAGGGCTACGAGCAGTACTTC.

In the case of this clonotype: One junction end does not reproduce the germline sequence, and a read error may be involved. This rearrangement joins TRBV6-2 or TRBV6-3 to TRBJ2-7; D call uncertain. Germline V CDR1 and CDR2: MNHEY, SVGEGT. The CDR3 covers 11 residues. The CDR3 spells CSSSSTYEQYF. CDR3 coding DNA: TGTTCCAGCAGCTCTACCTACGAGCAGTACTTC.

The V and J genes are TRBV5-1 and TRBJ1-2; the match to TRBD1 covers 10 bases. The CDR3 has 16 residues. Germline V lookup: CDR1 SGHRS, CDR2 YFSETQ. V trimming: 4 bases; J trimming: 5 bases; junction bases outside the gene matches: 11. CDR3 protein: CASSRDRGRGWYGYTF. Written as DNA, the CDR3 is TGCGCCAGCAGCAGAGACAGGGGGCGCGGTTGGTATGGCTACACCTTC.

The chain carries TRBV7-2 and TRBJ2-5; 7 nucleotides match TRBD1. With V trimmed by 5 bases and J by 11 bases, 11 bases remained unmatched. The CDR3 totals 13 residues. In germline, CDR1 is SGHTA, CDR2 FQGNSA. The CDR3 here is CASSPSLTGLQYF. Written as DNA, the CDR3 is TGTGCCAGCAGCCCCTCCTTGACAGGGTTGCAGTACTTC.

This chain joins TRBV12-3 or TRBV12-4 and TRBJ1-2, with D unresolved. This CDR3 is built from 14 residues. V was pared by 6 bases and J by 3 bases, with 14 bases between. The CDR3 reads CASRSPWGDYGYTF. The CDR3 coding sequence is TGTGCCAGCAGATCCCCATGGGGAGACTATGGCTACACCTTC.

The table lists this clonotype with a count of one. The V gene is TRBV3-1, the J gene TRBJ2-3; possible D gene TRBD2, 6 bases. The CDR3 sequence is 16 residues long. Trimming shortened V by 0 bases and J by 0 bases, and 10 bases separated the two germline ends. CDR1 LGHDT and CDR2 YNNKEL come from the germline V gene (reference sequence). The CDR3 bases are TGTGCCAGCAGCCAAGAAGTTGGGACTAGCACAGATACGCAGTATTTT. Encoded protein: CASSQEVGTSTDTQYF.

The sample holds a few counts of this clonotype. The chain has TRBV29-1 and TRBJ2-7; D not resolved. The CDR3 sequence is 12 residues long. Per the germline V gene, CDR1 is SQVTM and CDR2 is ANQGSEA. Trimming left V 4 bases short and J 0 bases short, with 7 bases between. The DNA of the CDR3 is TGCAGCGTTGTTGGCAGCTCCTACGAGCAGTACTTC. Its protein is CSVVGSSYEQYF.

Here the CDR3 reads CASGSPPGEYEQYF. The CDR3 DNA follows: TGTGCTAGTGGTTCGCCCCCGGGGGAGTACGAGCAGTACTTC. The chain joins TRBV12-5 to TRBJ2-5, with D perhaps matching TRBD2 (6 bases). Gene TRBJ2-7 matches the end of the DNA better, so the J call may be wrong. This CDR3 comprises 14 residues. The germline V gene has CDR1 LGHNT and CDR2 FRNRAP.

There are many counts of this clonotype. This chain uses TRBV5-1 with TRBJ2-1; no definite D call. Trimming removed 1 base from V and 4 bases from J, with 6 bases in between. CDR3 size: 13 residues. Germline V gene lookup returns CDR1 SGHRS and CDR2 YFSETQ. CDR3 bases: TGCGCCAGCAGCTTGTGGGGTTACAATGAGCAGTTCTTC. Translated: CASSLWGYNEQFF.

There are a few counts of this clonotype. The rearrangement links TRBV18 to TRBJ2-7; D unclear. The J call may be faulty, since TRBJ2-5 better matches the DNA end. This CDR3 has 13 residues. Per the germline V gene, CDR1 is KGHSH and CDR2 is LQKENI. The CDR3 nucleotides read TGTGCCAGCTCACCAGTGGCGTCAGAGACCCAGTACTTC. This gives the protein CASSPVASETQYF.

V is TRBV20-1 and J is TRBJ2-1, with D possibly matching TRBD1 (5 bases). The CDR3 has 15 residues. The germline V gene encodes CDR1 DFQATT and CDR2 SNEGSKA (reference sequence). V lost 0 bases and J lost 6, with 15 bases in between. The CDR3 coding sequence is TGCAGTGCTAGAGATAGGGGTCCTGGGGTCAATGAGCAGTTCTTC. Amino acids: CSARDRGPGVNEQFF.

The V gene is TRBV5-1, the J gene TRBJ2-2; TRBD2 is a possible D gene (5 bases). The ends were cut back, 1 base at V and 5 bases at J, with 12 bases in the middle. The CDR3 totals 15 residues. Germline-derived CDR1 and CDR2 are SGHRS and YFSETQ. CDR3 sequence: CASSLSASSTGELFF. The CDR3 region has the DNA TGCGCCAGCAGCTTGAGCGCTAGCTCTACCGGGGAGCTGTTTTTT. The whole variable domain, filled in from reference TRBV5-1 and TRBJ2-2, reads KAGVTQTPRYLIKTRGQQVTLSCSPISGHRSVSWYQQTPGQGLQFLFEYFSETQRNKGNFPGRFSGRQFSNSRSEMNVSTLELGDSALYLCASSLSASSTGELFFGEGSRLTVL.

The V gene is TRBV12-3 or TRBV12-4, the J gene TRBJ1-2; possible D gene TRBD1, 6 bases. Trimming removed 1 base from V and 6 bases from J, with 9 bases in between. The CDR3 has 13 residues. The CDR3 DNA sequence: TGTGCCAGCAGTTTAGGGGGGCAGAATGGCTACACCTTC. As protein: CASSLGGQNGYTF.

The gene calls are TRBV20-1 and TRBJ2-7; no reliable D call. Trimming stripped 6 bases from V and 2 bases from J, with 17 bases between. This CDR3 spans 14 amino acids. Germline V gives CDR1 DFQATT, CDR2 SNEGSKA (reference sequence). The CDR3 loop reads CSARAGENPYEQYF. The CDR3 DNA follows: TGCAGTGCCCGGGCTGGAGAGAACCCCTACGAGCAGTACTTC.

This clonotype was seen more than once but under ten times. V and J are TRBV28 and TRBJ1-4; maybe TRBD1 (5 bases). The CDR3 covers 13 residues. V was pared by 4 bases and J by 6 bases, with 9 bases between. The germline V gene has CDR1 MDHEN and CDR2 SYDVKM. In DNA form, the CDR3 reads TGTGCCAGCAGTTGGGGACTCGATGAAAAACTGTTTTTT. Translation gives CASSWGLDEKLFF.

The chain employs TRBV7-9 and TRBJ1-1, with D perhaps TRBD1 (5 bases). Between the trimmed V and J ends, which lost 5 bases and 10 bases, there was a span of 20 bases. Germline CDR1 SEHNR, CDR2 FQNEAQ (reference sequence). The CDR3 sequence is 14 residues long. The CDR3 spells CASSATGATSRAFF. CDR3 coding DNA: TGTGCCAGCAGCGCCACCGGGGCAACTTCACGAGCTTTCTTT.

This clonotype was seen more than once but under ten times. The CDR3 sequence: CASSSPADFTDTQYF. The CDR3 region has the DNA TGTGCCAGCAGCTCCCCCGCCGACTTCACAGATACGCAGTATTTT. The chain has TRBV7-2 and TRBJ2-3; unclear D gene. The CDR3 has 15 amino acids. V was pared by 4 bases and J by 2 bases, with 13 bases between. Germline V gene lookup returns CDR1 SGHTA and CDR2 FQGNSA.

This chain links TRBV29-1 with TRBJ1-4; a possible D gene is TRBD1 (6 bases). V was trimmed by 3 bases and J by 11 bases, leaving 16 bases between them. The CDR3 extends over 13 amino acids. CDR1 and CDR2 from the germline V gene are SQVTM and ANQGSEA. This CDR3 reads CSVERGEGGKLFF. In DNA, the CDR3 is TGCAGCGTTGAGAGAGGGGAGGGGGGGAAACTGTTTTTT.